A selection of T cell receptor beta chains follows, all from one sample in a study of siplizumab effects on memory and regulatory T cells. Generated by immunoSEQ multiplex PCR, the TCRdb table keeps only in-frame clones and is missing some. The sample records some 80,000 clones, around 95% being singletons. Sequenced input: CD8+ T cells sorted from blood. The receptors here all came from a human donor in good health. CDR3s leave out the opening cysteine and the closing phenylalanine or tryptophan. Fields, in order: D gene, clone size, V gene, CDR3 protein. D genes are given only for firm matches. Only part of the rows carry a size: once, few, many, or a class if the clone is expanded.

d_call: NA; clone_size: NA; v_call: TRBV27; cdr3_aa: ASSEVRNTGELF
d_call: NA; clone_size: NA; v_call: TRBV7-9; cdr3_aa: ATPGAEGGDEQF
d_call: TRBD1; clone_size: NA; v_call: TRBV28; cdr3_aa: ASTLFWTGRETNEKLF
d_call: NA; clone_size: NA; v_call: TRBV27; cdr3_aa: ASSPTTARLVGQY
d_call: NA; clone_size: NA; v_call: TRBV2; cdr3_aa: ASSEGRAKTEAF
d_call: NA; clone_size: once; v_call: TRBV10-1; cdr3_aa: ASSVGTRTGELF
d_call: NA; clone_size: NA; v_call: TRBV2; cdr3_aa: ASSESRDIYGYT
d_call: TRBD1; clone_size: NA; v_call: TRBV29-1; cdr3_aa: SVEARQGPTSYEQY
d_call: NA; clone_size: NA; v_call: TRBV9; cdr3_aa: ASSVAPEDTEAF
d_call: TRBD2; clone_size: NA; v_call: TRBV13; cdr3_aa: ASSLGTSGTKYNEQF
d_call: NA; clone_size: NA; v_call: TRBV7-9; cdr3_aa: ASSPPGTTNEKLF
d_call: TRBD1; clone_size: NA; v_call: TRBV27; cdr3_aa: ASLNLGQATLSYNEQF
d_call: TRBD2; clone_size: NA; v_call: TRBV7-6; cdr3_aa: ASSLGNSGITETQY
d_call: NA; clone_size: NA; v_call: TRBV6-5; cdr3_aa: ASIGGPTEAF
d_call: NA; clone_size: NA; v_call: TRBV9; cdr3_aa: ASSVRSVGEQY
d_call: NA; clone_size: NA; v_call: TRBV10-1; cdr3_aa: ASSDTRFTDTQY
d_call: TRBD1; clone_size: NA; v_call: TRBV13; cdr3_aa: ASSGTGQVYGYT
d_call: TRBD2; clone_size: NA; v_call: TRBV5-5; cdr3_aa: ASSQTLAGVDLATYNEQF
d_call: TRBD2; clone_size: NA; v_call: TRBV10-3; cdr3_aa: AITGTSGRNEQY
d_call: NA; clone_size: NA; v_call: TRBV5-6; cdr3_aa: ASSLGGGHGTEAF
d_call: NA; clone_size: NA; v_call: TRBV19; cdr3_aa: ASRSGGDYEQY
d_call: NA; clone_size: NA; v_call: TRBV15; cdr3_aa: ATSKHTDAITDTQY
d_call: NA; clone_size: NA; v_call: TRBV30; cdr3_aa: AWRVGVTEAF
d_call: NA; clone_size: large; v_call: TRBV5-8; cdr3_aa: ASSTSGTTATRSYEQY
d_call: TRBD2; clone_size: NA; v_call: TRBV9; cdr3_aa: ASSGSGSTYNEQF
d_call: NA; clone_size: once; v_call: TRBV5-6; cdr3_aa: ASSSSGPLPEGRTDTQY
d_call: NA; clone_size: NA; v_call: TRBV23-1; cdr3_aa: ASTDCNTEAF
d_call: TRBD1; clone_size: NA; v_call: TRBV28; cdr3_aa: ASSFDRGLYEQY
d_call: NA; clone_size: NA; v_call: TRBV10-1; cdr3_aa: ASSGPFMGGASSYNEQF
d_call: TRBD1; clone_size: NA; v_call: TRBV6-5; cdr3_aa: ASSPRDSSYNEQF
d_call: TRBD2; clone_size: once; v_call: TRBV7-7; cdr3_aa: ASSLDPGLGETQY
d_call: TRBD2; clone_size: once; v_call: TRBV15; cdr3_aa: ATSRKREGTDTQY
d_call: TRBD2; clone_size: NA; v_call: TRBV2; cdr3_aa: ASSRTSGRSETQY
d_call: NA; clone_size: NA; v_call: TRBV13; cdr3_aa: ASSKENTEAF
d_call: TRBD2; clone_size: NA; v_call: TRBV7-9; cdr3_aa: ASSNSAGGPLDEQF
d_call: TRBD2; clone_size: NA; v_call: TRBV5-1; cdr3_aa: ASSATPLATPQF
d_call: TRBD2; clone_size: NA; v_call: TRBV19; cdr3_aa: ASSPQGLAGSTGELF
d_call: NA; clone_size: NA; v_call: TRBV19; cdr3_aa: ASGLQGSYNEQF
d_call: TRBD1; clone_size: once; v_call: TRBV7-9; cdr3_aa: ASSGEGQSTYNEQF
d_call: NA; clone_size: NA; v_call: TRBV9; cdr3_aa: ASSVESGPRY
d_call: TRBD1; clone_size: NA; v_call: TRBV27; cdr3_aa: ASSTGQDYEQY
d_call: TRBD1; clone_size: NA; v_call: TRBV19; cdr3_aa: ASRQGARPQH
d_call: NA; clone_size: once; v_call: TRBV7-6; cdr3_aa: ASSLGGESYEQY